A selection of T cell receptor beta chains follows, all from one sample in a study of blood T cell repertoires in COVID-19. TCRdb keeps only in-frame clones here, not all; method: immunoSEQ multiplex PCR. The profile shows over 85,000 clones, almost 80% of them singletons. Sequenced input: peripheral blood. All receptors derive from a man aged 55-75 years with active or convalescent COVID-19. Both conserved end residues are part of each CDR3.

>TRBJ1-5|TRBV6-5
CASSFHRDSNQPQHF
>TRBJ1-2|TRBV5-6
CASSLAGISVGYTF
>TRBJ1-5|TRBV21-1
CASSKGQGSNQPQHF
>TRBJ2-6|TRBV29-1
CSALAGANVLTF
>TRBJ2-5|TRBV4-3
CASSQERERETQYF
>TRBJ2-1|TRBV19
CASSTDRGRDNEQFF
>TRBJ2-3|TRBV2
CASRRTDTDTQYF
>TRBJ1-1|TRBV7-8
CASSLLPGGTEAFF
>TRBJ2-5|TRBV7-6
CASSSLLQETQYF
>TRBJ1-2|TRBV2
CASSLTFSRGYTF
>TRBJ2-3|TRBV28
CASSPDRGARTDTQYF